Below are 24 T cell receptor beta chains sequenced from a single sample in a study of regulatory T cells in long-lasting Graves disease. Combining iRepertoire HTBI primers with Arm-PCR of CDR3 regions, the authors built TCR beta libraries. TCRdb reprocessed the multiplex PCR reads with MiXCR, giving one entry per CDR3 protein. Of over 300,000 distinct CDR3 sequences listed, about 16% are singletons. Time point indicated: newly diagnosed GD, antithyroid drugs for less than 3 months. Isolated PBMC RNA provided the starting material for the TCR library. The sequencing here drew on peripheral blood mononuclear cells (PBMCs), taken at new diagnosis, from a patient treated with antithyroid drugs. These receptors all stem from a female donor with Graves disease.

This clonotype occurred many times. The chain couples TRBV13 to TRBJ2-7, with 9 bases matching TRBD1. The CDR3 runs 16 residues. The trim removed 4 bases at V and 0 bases at J, leaving 7 bases unmatched. The germline CDR1 and CDR2 sequences are PRHDT and FYEKMQ (reference sequence). The chain's CDR3 is CASSSRGTGNSYEQYF. The DNA of the CDR3 is TGTGCCAGCAGCTCAAGAGGGACAGGGAACTCCTACGAGCAGTACTTC.

For this clonotype: A read error may be the cause here, since a much bigger clone is one base away. The CDR3 sequence is CSAQNRGEGLYEQFF. Here the CDR3 DNA reads TGCAGTGCCCAAAATAGGGGGGAGGGCCTTTACGAGCAGTTCTTC. The gene calls are TRBV20-1 and TRBJ2-1; D possibly corresponds to TRBD2 (7 bases). CDR3 length: 15 residues. With 6 bases removed from V and 10 bases from J, the gap between germline ends came to 25 bases. The germline CDR1 and CDR2 sequences are DFQATT and SNEGSKA (reference sequence).

This clonotype was seen many times. The chain couples TRBV24-1 to TRBJ2-7; 14 bases agree with TRBD2. Unmatched junction bases numbered 11, after V lost 3 bases and J lost 5 bases. Germline lookup yields CDR1 KGHDR and CDR2 SFDVKD. The CDR3 contains 18 residues. CDR3 region: CATSDQTGTSGSIHEQYF. The CDR3 DNA reads TGTGCCACCAGTGATCAAACCGGGACTAGCGGGAGTATCCACGAGCAGTACTTC.

This clonotype turned up a few times. This sequence joins TRBV15 and TRBJ1-6; tentatively, D is TRBD1 (5 bases). Trimming took off 5 bases at V and 8 bases at J, with 22 bases between the two ends. The CDR3 is 17 amino acids. The germline gives CDR1 LNHNV, CDR2 YYDKDF (reference sequence). The CDR3 reads CATSPPAGVEVDSPLHF. CDR3 DNA: TGTGCCACCAGCCCCCCCGCGGGGGTGGAAGTGGATTCACCCCTCCACTTT.

This clonotype was detected many times. This chain links TRBV15 with TRBJ2-7, with 8 bases identical to TRBD1. Germline trimming cut 2 bases from V and 6 bases from J; bases unmatched to any gene: 3. Looked up from germline, CDR1 is LNHNV and CDR2 is YYDKDF (reference sequence). The CDR3 sequence is 13 residues long. CDR3 amino acids: CATSRTGTGEQYF. CDR3 coding DNA: TGTGCCACCAGCAGAACCGGGACAGGCGAGCAGTACTTC.

This clonotype was counted at least ten times. This chain connects TRBV3-1 to TRBJ2-1; the D is unclear. V lost 4 bases, J lost 8 bases, and 15 bases lay in between. Germline V lookup: CDR1 LGHDT, CDR2 YNNKEL (reference sequence). The CDR3 runs 14 residues. The chain's CDR3 is CASSLGNPIDEQFF. CDR3 sequence (DNA): TGTGCCAGCAGCCTGGGGAATCCCATCGATGAGCAGTTCTTC.

This clonotype was recorded many times. The rearrangement links TRBV5-1 to TRBJ1-1, with D uncertain. The CDR3 extends over 13 amino acids. Per the germline V gene, CDR1 is SGHRS and CDR2 is YFSETQ. The germline V and J ends were trimmed by 1 base and 0 bases, with 4 bases remaining between them. CDR3 amino acids: CASSLMVNTEAFF. DNA for the CDR3: TGCGCCAGCAGCTTGATGGTGAACACTGAAGCTTTCTTT.

This clonotype showed up just a few times. The rearrangement links TRBV27 to TRBJ1-5, with unresolved D. Germline assignment: CDR1 MNHEY and CDR2 SMNVEV (reference sequence). This CDR3 is 17 amino acids long. Trimming took 4 bases from V and 3 from J, leaving 19 bases between them. The CDR3 is CASSSITVAGNNQPQHF. The CDR3 DNA sequence: TGTGCCAGCAGTTCTATTACTGTTGCGGGAAACAATCAGCCCCAGCATTTT.

A remark on this clonotype: Germline and junction disagree at one end, which may indicate a read error. This chain joins TRBV24-1 and TRBJ2-1, with D possibly TRBD2 on 6 matching bases. The CDR3 consists of 19 residues. CDR1 is KGHDR and CDR2 is SFDVKD in the germline V gene. CDR3 bases: TGTGCCACCGGTGATTTGCGTACGGCCGGGACTGCTGCCTACAATGAGCAGTTCTTC. Residues: CATGDLRTAGTAAYNEQFF.

This clonotype was seen many times. The J gene is TRBJ1-1, the V gene TRBV3-1; D is possibly TRBD1 (6 bases). Germline CDR1 is LGHDT and CDR2 is YNNKEL (reference sequence). Trimming removed 5 bases at V and 10 bases at J, with 14 bases between. The CDR3 has 12 residues. CDR3 sequence: CASSSGAPRAFF. As DNA, the CDR3 is TGTGCCAGCAGCTCAGGGGCCCCCCGAGCTTTCTTT.

This clonotype showed up many times. The chain combines TRBV28 with TRBJ2-7; D is perhaps TRBD1 (6 bases). V was shortened by 2 bases and J by 3 bases, with 14 bases between the two germline ends. In germline, CDR1 is MDHEN, CDR2 SYDVKM. The length of the CDR3 is 15 residues. Here the CDR3 reads CASSLVGQTYYEQYF. The DNA of the CDR3 is TGTGCCAGCAGTTTAGTTGGACAGACATACTACGAGCAGTACTTC. The complete variable domain, with remaining parts taken from reference TRBV28 and TRBJ2-7, reads DVKVTQSSRYLVKRTGEKVFLECVQDMDHENMFWYRQDPGLGLRLIYFSYDVKMKEKGDIPEGYSVSREKKERFSLILESASTNQTSMYLCASSLVGQTYYEQYFGPGTRLTVT.

This clonotype was counted only a few times. This sequence joins TRBV4-3 and TRBJ2-2, with TRBD1 matching 9 bases. CDR1 is LGHNA and CDR2 is YSLEER in the germline V gene. This CDR3 is built from 16 residues. V shed 0 bases and J 8 bases; nucleotides not matched to a gene: 7. The CDR3 protein is CASSQDSGQGFGELFF. In nucleotides, the CDR3 is TGCGCCAGCAGCCAAGATAGCGGACAGGGGTTTGGGGAGCTGTTTTTT.

This clonotype was found a few times. The chain recombines TRBV7-9 with TRBJ2-7; tentatively, D is TRBD2 (5 bases). Deletions cut 5 bases from V and 3 bases from J, with 14 bases between. The germline V gene has CDR1 SEHNR and CDR2 FQNEAQ (reference sequence). The CDR3 extends over 14 amino acids. For the CDR3, the DNA is TGTGCCAGCAGCGGTCCGACTACCCACTACGAGCAGTACTTC. It specifies CASSGPTTHYEQYF.

The rearrangement joins TRBV9 to TRBJ2-3; D gene ambiguous. CDR1 is SGDLS, CDR2 YYNGEE, per germline. Trimming took 2 bases from V and 3 from J, leaving 16 bases between them. This CDR3 comprises 16 residues. The CDR3 bases are TGTGCCAGCAGCGTCAGTCAACTGGCTGGGACAGATACGCAGTATTTT. As protein: CASSVSQLAGTDTQYF.

This clonotype was observed at least ten times. This chain uses TRBV12-3 or TRBV12-4 with TRBJ1-4; the D is unclear. V lost 8 bases and J lost 7, with 14 bases in between. This CDR3 contains 13 residues. In DNA, the CDR3 is TGTGCCAGCTCCGCCCCTTACGGTGAAAAACTGTTTTTT. It codes for CASSAPYGEKLFF.

This clonotype was observed at least ten times. This sequence joins TRBV27 and TRBJ1-2, with TRBD1 matching over 9 bases. V lost 6 bases to trimming and J lost 5 bases; unmatched junction nucleotides: 4. The CDR3 has 13 amino acids. Germline V gives CDR1 MNHEY, CDR2 SMNVEV (reference sequence). Here the CDR3 reads CASSVGQGYGYTF. The CDR3 DNA follows: TGTGCCAGCAGCGTGGGACAGGGTTATGGCTACACCTTC.

The chain links TRBV4-1 to TRBJ1-3; D perhaps matches TRBD1 (5 bases). Germline CDR1 reads MGHRA; CDR2 reads YSYEKL. Between the trimmed V and J ends, which lost 1 base and 1 base, there was a span of 17 bases. The CDR3 contains 18 residues. The chain's CDR3 is CASSQVMGKGRSGNTIYF. CDR3 nucleotide sequence: TGCGCCAGCAGCCAAGTTATGGGGAAGGGGCGATCTGGAAACACCATATATTTT.

This clonotype occurred a few times. At one of its ends the junction is not consistent with the germline gene, which may arise from a read error. This rearrangement joins TRBV7-9 to TRBJ1-1; no firm D call. CDR1 SEHNR and CDR2 FQNEAQ come from the germline V gene (reference sequence). The CDR3 sequence is 13 residues long. The CDR3 loop is CASSLVSNTEALF. CDR3 in DNA: TGTGCCAGCAGCTTAGTCAGTAACACTGAAGCTCTCTTT.

In its sample, this clonotype was seen many times. V and J are TRBV5-1 and TRBJ2-5, with 7 bases fitting TRBD1. The CDR3 loop spans 14 amino acids. Germline V CDR1 and CDR2: SGHRS, YFSETQ. Trimming cost V 5 bases and J 5 bases; bases outside gene matches: 9. The CDR3 spells CASRTGSVGETQYF. Written as DNA, the CDR3 is TGCGCCAGCAGGACAGGGTCGGTAGGGGAGACCCAGTACTTC.

The rearrangement uses TRBV30 and TRBJ2-2; D gene ambiguous. V lost 4 bases, J lost 4 bases, and 7 bases lay in between. The CDR3 totals 12 residues. Germline values: CDR1 GTSNPN, CDR2 SVGIG (reference sequence). The CDR3 is CAWTTFTGELFF. CDR3 bases: TGTGCCTGGACAACCTTCACCGGGGAGCTGTTTTTT.

In its sample, this clonotype was seen many times. The chain employs TRBV5-5 and TRBJ2-1; no clear D. Germline V gene sequence: CDR1 SGHKS, CDR2 YYEKEE (reference sequence). Trimming removed 2 bases from V and 0 bases from J, with 12 bases in between. The CDR3 is 16 residues long. The CDR3, as DNA: TGTGCCAGCAGCTTCACTCCTATAGGCTCCTACAATGAGCAGTTCTTC. Its protein product is CASSFTPIGSYNEQFF.

As for this clonotype: It differs at one base from a far larger clone, so likely a read error. The gene calls are TRBV7-9 and TRBJ1-1; D is undetermined. V was trimmed by 7 bases and J by 5 bases, leaving 17 bases between them. The CDR3 spans 14 residues. In germline, CDR1 is SEHNR, CDR2 FQNEAQ (reference sequence). The CDR3 nucleotides read TGTGCCAGCAAAGGTGGAGTCCGGAAAACTGAAGCTTTCTTT. Its translation: CASKGGVRKTEAFF.

This clonotype was recorded many times. This rearrangement joins TRBV6-2 or TRBV6-3 to TRBJ2-7; 8 nucleotides agree with TRBD1. The V gene end was trimmed by 7 bases and the J gene end by 3 bases; junction bases not matched to a gene: 8. This CDR3 has 14 residues. CDR1 and CDR2 from the germline V gene are MNHEY and SVGEGT. Here the CDR3 reads CASMRDRKGYEQYF. Written as DNA, the CDR3 is TGTGCCAGCATGCGGGACAGGAAGGGCTACGAGCAGTACTTC.

The sample holds many counts of this clonotype. V is TRBV6-6 and J is TRBJ1-3, with TRBD1 matching over 7 bases. The CDR3 sequence is 16 residues long. V shed 4 bases and J 2 bases; nucleotides not matched to a gene: 8. Looked up from germline, CDR1 is MNHNY and CDR2 is SVGAGI (reference sequence). This chain's CDR3 is CASSWWETGAGNTIYF. The CDR3 coding sequence is TGTGCCAGCAGTTGGTGGGAAACAGGGGCTGGAAACACCATATATTTT.